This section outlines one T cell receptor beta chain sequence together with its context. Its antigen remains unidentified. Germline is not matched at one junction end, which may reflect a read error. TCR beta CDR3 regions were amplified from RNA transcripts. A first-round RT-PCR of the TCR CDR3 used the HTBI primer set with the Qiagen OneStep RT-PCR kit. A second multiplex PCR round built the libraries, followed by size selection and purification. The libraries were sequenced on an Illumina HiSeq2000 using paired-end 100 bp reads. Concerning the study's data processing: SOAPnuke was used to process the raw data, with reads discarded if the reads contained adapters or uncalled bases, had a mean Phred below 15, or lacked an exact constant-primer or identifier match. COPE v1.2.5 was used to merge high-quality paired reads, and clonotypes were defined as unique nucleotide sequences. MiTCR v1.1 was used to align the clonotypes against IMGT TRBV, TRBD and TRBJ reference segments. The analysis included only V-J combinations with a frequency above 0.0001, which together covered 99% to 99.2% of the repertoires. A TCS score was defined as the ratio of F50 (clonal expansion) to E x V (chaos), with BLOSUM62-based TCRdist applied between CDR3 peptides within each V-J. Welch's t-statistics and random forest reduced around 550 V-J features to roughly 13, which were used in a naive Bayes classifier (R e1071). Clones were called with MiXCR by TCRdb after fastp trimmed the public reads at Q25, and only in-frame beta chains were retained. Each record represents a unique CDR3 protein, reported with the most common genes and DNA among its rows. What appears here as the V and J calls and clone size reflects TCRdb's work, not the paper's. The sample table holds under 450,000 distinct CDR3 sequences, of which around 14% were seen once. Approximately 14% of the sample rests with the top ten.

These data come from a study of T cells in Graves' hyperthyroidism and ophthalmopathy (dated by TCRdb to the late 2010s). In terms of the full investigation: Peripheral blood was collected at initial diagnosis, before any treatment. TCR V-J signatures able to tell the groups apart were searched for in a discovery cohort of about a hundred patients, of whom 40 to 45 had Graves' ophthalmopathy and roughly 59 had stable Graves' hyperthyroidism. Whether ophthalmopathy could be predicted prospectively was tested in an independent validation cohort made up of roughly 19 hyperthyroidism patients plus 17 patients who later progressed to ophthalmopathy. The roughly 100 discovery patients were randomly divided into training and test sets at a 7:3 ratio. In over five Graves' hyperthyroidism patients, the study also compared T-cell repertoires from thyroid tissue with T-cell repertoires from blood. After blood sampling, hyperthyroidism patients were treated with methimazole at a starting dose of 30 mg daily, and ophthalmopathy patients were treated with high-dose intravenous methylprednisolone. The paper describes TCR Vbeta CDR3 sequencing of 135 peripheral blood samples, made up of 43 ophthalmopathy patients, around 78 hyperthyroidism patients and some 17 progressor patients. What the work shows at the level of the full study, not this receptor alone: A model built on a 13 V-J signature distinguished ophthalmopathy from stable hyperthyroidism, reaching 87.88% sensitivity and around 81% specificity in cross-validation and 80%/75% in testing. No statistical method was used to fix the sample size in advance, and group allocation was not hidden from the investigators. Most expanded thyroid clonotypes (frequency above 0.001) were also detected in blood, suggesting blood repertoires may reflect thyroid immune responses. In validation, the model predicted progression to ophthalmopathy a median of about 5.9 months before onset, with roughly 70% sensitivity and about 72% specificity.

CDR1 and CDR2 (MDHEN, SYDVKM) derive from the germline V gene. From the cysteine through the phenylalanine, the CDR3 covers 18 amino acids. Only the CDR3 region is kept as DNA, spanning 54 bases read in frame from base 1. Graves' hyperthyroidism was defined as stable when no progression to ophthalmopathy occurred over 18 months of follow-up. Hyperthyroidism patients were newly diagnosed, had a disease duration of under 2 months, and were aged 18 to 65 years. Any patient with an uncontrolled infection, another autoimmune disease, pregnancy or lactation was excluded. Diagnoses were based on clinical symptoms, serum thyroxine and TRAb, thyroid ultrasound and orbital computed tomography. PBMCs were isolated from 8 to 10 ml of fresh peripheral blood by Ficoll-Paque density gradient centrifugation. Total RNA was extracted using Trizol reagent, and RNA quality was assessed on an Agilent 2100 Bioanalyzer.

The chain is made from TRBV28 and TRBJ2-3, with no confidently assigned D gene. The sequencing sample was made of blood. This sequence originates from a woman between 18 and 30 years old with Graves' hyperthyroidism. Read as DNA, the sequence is TGTGCCAGCAGTCCCAGGACCTACGTAACGGAATCCTCAGATACGCCGTATTTT. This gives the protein CASSPRTYVTESSDTPYF.